The sequence of this TCR beta chain was determined in a study of blood T cells in healthy people across ages. The wider study: The template switching approach captured approximately one barcoded beta molecule for every two T cells. Study results and limitations: The recorded TCR beta diversity per million T cells decreased in a roughly linear manner with age.

The V gene's germline CDR1 is SEHNR and CDR2 FQNEAQ (reference sequence). The CDR3 spans 13 residues. V dropped 1 base and J dropped 13 bases, with 14 bases sitting between them. Using a J-beta primer mix together with a sample-barcoded 5' primer, a second PCR was run for about 6 to 12 cycles. Every molecule of cDNA carried a tag from a template-switch adaptor with 12 random nucleotides. TCRdb reprocessed the 5' RACE reads via MiXCR and lists one record per CDR3 protein. The sample includes just over 800,000 distinct CDR3 sequences, around 68% seen only once; the top ten take 25% to 30%. Donors were systemically healthy Caucasian individuals from Russia aged roughly 6 to 100 years. A note on this clonotype: Antigen unknown.

Sequencing was performed on blood. The sequence was collected from a man under 40 in good health. This rearrangement joins TRBV7-9 to TRBJ2-1, with D perhaps being TRBD1 or TRBD2 (5 bases each). This CDR3 is CASSLDPMGTQFF. In nucleotides, the CDR3 is TGTGCCAGCAGCTTAGACCCCATGGGGACCCAGTTCTTC.